The 5 T cell receptor beta chains below come from one sample, sequenced in a study of T cell repertoires in aging, cancer and after chemotherapy. The template was genomic DNA from peripheral blood, not RNA. A mixed TRB-A/B primer pool amplified rearranged TRB by multiplex touch-down PCR. A single record per CDR3 protein comes from TCRdb applying MiXCR to the multiplex PCR reads. The table lists 1,500 or so distinct CDR3 sequences, about 20% of them singletons, with under 25% in the top ten. Sequencing was done on a sample of blood. The source of these receptors is a human donor with a solid tumor.

In this sample, this clonotype turned up a few times. The chain employs TRBV7-2 and TRBJ2-2; no definite D call. CDR3 length: 15 amino acids. CDR1 is SGHTA, CDR2 FQGNSA, per germline. The germline V and J ends were trimmed by 5 bases and 6 bases, with 16 bases remaining between them. CDR3 coding DNA: TGTGCCAGCAGCCAGGCGATAGGCTATGCCGGGGAGCTGTTTTTT. It specifies CASSQAIGYAGELFF.

Sample share makes this clonotype medium-sized (0.01 to 0.1%). This chain uses TRBV10-3 with TRBJ2-2, with 8 bases that match TRBD1. The CDR3 is 17 amino acids. The junction had 11 bases not matched to a gene; V was cut back by 6 bases and J by 2 bases. Germline CDR1 ENHRY, CDR2 SYGVKD. The DNA of the CDR3 is TGTGCCATCAGCGCTATGTGGGGACAGGAAAACACCGGGGAGCTGTTTTTT. This translates into CAISAMWGQENTGELFF.

This clonotype has a handful of counts. The V and J genes are TRBV20-1 and TRBJ1-1; D is possibly TRBD1 (5 bases). V was pared by 1 base and J by 7 bases, with 10 bases between. CDR1 and CDR2 from the germline V gene are DFQATT and SNEGSKA (reference sequence). The CDR3 spans 12 residues. CDR3 in amino acids: CSARGRDVEAFF. CDR3 bases: TGCAGTGCTAGAGGTCGGGACGTTGAAGCTTTCTTT.

By share, this clonotype counts as medium-sized (0.01 to 0.1%). The chain combines TRBV7-9 with TRBJ2-7; 13 bases align to TRBD2. Trimming took 5 bases from V and 3 from J; bases not matched to a gene: 10. Germline-derived CDR1 and CDR2 are SEHNR and FQNEAQ (reference sequence). This CDR3 spans 17 amino acids. The CDR3 here is CASSPRLAGGSLYEQYF. In DNA form, the CDR3 reads TGTGCCAGCAGCCCCCGACTAGCGGGAGGCTCCCTCTACGAGCAGTACTTC.

By share, this clonotype ranks as large. The gene calls are TRBV29-1 and TRBJ2-7; D not certain. The CDR3 length is 13 residues. V lost 0 bases, J lost 4 bases, and 10 bases lay in between. The V gene's germline CDR1 is SQVTM and CDR2 ANQGSEA. CDR3 amino acids: CSVEEVGFYEQYF. DNA for the CDR3: TGCAGCGTTGAAGAAGTTGGGTTTTACGAGCAGTACTTC.